Sequencing of this TCR beta chain was carried out in a study of response to subunit inactivated influenza vaccine. This clonotype was observed a single time. The antigen is unknown. From the RT-PCR reads, TCRdb called clonotypes with MiXCR, one entry per CDR3 protein. This table has hundreds of thousands of distinct CDR3 sequences, around 16% appearing once. Study outcomes and limitations: Each seasonal flu vaccination may recruit only limited new T cells, authors suggested.

This TCR was recovered from a middle-aged man who received an inactivated influenza vaccine. The specimen was PBMCs from blood, collected 11 to 12 days after vaccination.

This chain's CDR3 is CALDRGWTEAFF. CDR3 bases: TGTGCCTTAGACAGGGGGTGGACTGAAGCTTTCTTT. The V call is TRBV30, the J call TRBJ1-1, with 9 bases lining up with TRBD1. Germline V gives CDR1 GTSNPN, CDR2 SVGIG (reference sequence). Germline trimming cut 7 bases from V and 5 bases from J; bases unmatched to any gene: 5. The CDR3 extends over 12 amino acids.